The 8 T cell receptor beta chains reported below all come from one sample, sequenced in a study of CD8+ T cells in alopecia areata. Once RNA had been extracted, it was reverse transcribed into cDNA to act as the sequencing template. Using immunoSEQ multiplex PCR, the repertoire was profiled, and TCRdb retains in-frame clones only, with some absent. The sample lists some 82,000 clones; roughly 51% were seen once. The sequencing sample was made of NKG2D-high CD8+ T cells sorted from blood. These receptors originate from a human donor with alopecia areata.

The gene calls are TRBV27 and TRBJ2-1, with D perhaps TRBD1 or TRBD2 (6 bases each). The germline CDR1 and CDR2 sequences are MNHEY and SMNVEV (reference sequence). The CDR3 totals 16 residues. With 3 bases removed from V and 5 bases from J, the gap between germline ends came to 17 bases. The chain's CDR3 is CASSLVTGAHNNEQFF. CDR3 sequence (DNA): TGTGCCAGCAGTTTGGTGACGGGGGCCCACAACAATGAGCAGTTCTTC.

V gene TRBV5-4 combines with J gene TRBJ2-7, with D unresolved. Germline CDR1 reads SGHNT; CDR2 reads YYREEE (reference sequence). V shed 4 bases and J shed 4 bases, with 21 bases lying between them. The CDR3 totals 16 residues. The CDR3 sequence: CASSHPGGLPGYEQYF. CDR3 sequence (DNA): TGTGCCAGCAGCCATCCCGGTGGGTTACCTGGGTACGAGCAGTACTTC.

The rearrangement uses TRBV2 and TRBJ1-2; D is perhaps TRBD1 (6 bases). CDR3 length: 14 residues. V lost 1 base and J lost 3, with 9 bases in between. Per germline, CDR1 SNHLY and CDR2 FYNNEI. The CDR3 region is CASSEGGADYGYTF. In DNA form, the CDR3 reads TGTGCCAGCAGTGAAGGGGGGGCAGACTATGGCTACACCTTC.

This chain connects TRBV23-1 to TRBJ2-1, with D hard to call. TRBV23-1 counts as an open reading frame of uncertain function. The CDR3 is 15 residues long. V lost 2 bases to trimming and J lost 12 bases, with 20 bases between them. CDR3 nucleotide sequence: TGCGCCAGCAGTCAAGGGCTGCCCAAGGCGAAGGGGCAGTTCTTC. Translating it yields CASSQGLPKAKGQFF.

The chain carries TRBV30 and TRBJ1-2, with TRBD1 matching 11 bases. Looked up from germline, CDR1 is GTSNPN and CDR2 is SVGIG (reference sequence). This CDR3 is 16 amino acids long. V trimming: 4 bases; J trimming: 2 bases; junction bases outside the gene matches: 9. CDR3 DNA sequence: TGTGCCTGGAAGGTGGACAGGGGGCGATCAAACTATGGCTACACCTTC. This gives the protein CAWKVDRGRSNYGYTF. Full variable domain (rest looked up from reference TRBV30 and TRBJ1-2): SQTIHQWPATLVQPVGSPLSLECTVEGTSNPNLYWYRQAAGRGLQLLFYSVGIGQISSEVPQNLSASRPQDRQFILSSKKLLLSDSGFYLCAWKVDRGRSNYGYTFGSGTRLTVV.

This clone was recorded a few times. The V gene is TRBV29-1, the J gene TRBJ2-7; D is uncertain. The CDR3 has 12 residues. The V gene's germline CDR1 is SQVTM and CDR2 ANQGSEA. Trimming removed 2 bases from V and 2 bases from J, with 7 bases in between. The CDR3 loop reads CSVEIKPYEQYF. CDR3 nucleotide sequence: TGCAGCGTTGAAATCAAACCCTACGAGCAGTACTTC.

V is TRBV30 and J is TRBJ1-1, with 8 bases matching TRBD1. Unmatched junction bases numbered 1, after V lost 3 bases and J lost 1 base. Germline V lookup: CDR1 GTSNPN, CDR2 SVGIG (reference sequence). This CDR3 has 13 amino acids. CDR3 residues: CAWRGTGNTEAFF. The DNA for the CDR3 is TGTGCCTGGAGGGGGACAGGGAACACTGAAGCTTTCTTT.

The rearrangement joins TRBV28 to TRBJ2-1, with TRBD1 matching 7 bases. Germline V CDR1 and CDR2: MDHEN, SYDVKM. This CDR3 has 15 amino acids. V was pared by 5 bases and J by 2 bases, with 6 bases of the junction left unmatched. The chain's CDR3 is CASSLQGLTYNEQFF. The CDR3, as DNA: TGTGCCAGCAGTCTACAGGGGCTCACCTACAATGAGCAGTTCTTC.